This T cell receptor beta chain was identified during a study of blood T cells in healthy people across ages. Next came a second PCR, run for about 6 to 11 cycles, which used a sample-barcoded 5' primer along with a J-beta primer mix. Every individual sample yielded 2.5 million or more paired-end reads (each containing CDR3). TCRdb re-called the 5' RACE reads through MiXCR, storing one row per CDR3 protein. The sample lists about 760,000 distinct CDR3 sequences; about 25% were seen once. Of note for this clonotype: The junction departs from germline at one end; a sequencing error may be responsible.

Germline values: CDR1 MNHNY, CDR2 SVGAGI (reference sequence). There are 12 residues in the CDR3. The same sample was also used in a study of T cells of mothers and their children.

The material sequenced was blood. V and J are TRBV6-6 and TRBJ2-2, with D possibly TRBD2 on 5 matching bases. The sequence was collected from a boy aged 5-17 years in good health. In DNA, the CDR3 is TGTGCCAGCAGGGGATACACCGGGGAGCTGCTTTTT. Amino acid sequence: CASRGYTGELLF.